Shown below are 13 T cell receptor beta chains from a single sample sequenced in a study of memory CD8 T cells in hepatitis C reinfection. Time point here: pre-reinfection, 55 to 20 weeks before reinfection detection. No in vitro expansion preceded TCR sequencing of the sorted cells. Produced via immunoSEQ multiplex PCR; TCRdb's table is partial and in-frame only. The sample has tens of thousands of clones; around 92% are singletons. Sequencing was performed on naive CD8+ T cells sorted from blood. The receptors shown here come from a man between 18 and 29 years old with hepatitis C virus infection.

The chain combines TRBV19 with TRBJ1-2, with TRBD1 matching over 8 bases. CDR3 size: 14 residues. J lost 6 bases, V lost 5 bases, and 8 bases had no gene match. From germline, CDR1 is LNHDA and CDR2 SQIVND (reference sequence). CDR3 DNA: TGTGCCAGTAGTCCTTGGACAGGGTCGGATGGCTACACCTTC. Its translation is CASSPWTGSDGYTF.

The J gene is TRBJ2-3, the V gene TRBV15, with a weak D call TRBD2 (6 bases). The CDR3 runs to 16 residues. Germline V gene sequence: CDR1 LNHNV, CDR2 YYDKDF (reference sequence). V was clipped by 0 bases and J by 2 bases, with 12 bases between them. This CDR3 is CATSRDRGIPTDTQYF. The CDR3 coding sequence is TGTGCCACCAGCAGAGATCGGGGGATCCCCACAGATACGCAGTATTTT.

The chain joins TRBV5-6 to TRBJ2-1; 8 nucleotides line up with TRBD2. This CDR3 region has 16 residues. Germline CDR1 is SGHDT and CDR2 is YYEEEE. Unmatched junction bases numbered 7, after V lost 1 base and J lost 4 bases. The CDR3 spells CASSLKRGISYNEQFF. The CDR3 nucleotides read TGTGCCAGCAGCTTGAAGCGGGGGATTTCTTACAATGAGCAGTTCTTC.

V is TRBV6-5 and J is TRBJ2-7, with 8 bases identical to TRBD1. The CDR3 spans 12 residues. V lost 9 bases, J lost 4 bases, and 5 bases stayed unmatched. Germline V lookup: CDR1 MNHEY, CDR2 SVGAGI. The CDR3 nucleotides are TGTGCCAGGCCAGGGGGCTGGTACGAGCAGTACGTC. It encodes CARPGGWYEQYV.

V usage is TRBV27 and J usage is TRBJ2-5; a possible D gene is TRBD2 (5 bases). The length of the CDR3 is 14 residues. CDR1 is MNHEY, CDR2 SMNVEV, per germline (reference sequence). Trimming removed 0 bases at V and 6 bases at J, with 11 bases between. This CDR3 is CASSLSPGSKTQYF. DNA for the CDR3: TGTGCCAGCAGTTTATCGCCGGGGAGCAAGACCCAGTACTTC.

Regarding this clone: The same CDR3 is also encoded by other DNA sequences in this sample. The chain uses TRBV28 and TRBJ2-7; possible D gene TRBD1, 5 bases. V was cut by 2 bases and J by 4 bases, with 12 bases left in between. Per germline, CDR1 MDHEN and CDR2 SYDVKM. The CDR3 totals 14 residues. CDR3 amino acids: CASSLSQGTYEQYV. The CDR3 DNA reads TGTGCCAGCAGTTTAAGTCAGGGAACTTACGAGCAGTACGTC.

V is TRBV6-5 and J is TRBJ2-1, with D maybe TRBD2 (5 bases). This CDR3 region has 13 residues. Deletions cut 6 bases from V and 4 bases from J, with 10 bases between. The V gene's germline CDR1 is MNHEY and CDR2 SVGAGI. CDR3 sequence: CASSPRGYNEQFF. The DNA for the CDR3 is TGTGCCAGCAGCCCCCGAGGGTACAATGAGCAGTTCTTC.

The chain joins TRBV11-2 to TRBJ2-5, with TRBD1 as a possible D gene (5 bases). This CDR3 region has 15 residues. Germline CDR1 SGHAT, CDR2 FQNNGV. Trimming stripped 5 bases from V and 0 bases from J, with 13 bases between. The CDR3 is CASSGLGLDQETQYF. The CDR3 DNA sequence: TGTGCCAGCAGCGGCCTGGGGCTAGACCAAGAGACCCAGTACTTC.

The chain has TRBV2 and TRBJ1-2; D might be TRBD1 (5 bases). Trimming removed 11 bases at V and 5 bases at J, with 9 bases between. The CDR3 length is 10 residues. The germline V gene encodes CDR1 SNHLY and CDR2 FYNNEI. CDR3 amino acids: CAGGLYGYTF. As DNA, the CDR3 is TGTGCCGGGGGGTTGTATGGCTACACCTTC.

The rearrangement links TRBV27 to TRBJ2-1, with D unresolved. CDR3 length: 14 amino acids. V was shortened by 6 bases and J by 1 base, with 10 bases between the two germline ends. Germline assignment: CDR1 MNHEY and CDR2 SMNVEV (reference sequence). The chain's CDR3 is CASRRQLSYNEQFF. Written as DNA, the CDR3 is TGTGCCAGCAGGAGGCAGCTTTCCTACAATGAGCAGTTCTTC.

This clone occurred once. V usage is TRBV27 and J usage is TRBJ2-7; tentative D call: TRBD2 (5 bases). CDR1 and CDR2 from the germline V gene are MNHEY and SMNVEV (reference sequence). V was shortened by 7 bases and J by 0 bases, with 10 bases between the two germline ends. This CDR3 is built from 13 residues. CDR3 nucleotide sequence: TGTGCCAGCAAGCCGGGAAGCTCCTACGAGCAGTACTTC. Amino acid sequence: CASKPGSSYEQYF.

V is TRBV19 and J is TRBJ1-2; D possibly corresponds to TRBD1 (6 bases). Germline values: CDR1 LNHDA, CDR2 SQIVND (reference sequence). The CDR3 length is 12 residues. V lost 7 bases to trimming and J lost 4 bases, with 10 bases between them. CDR3 region: CASTQDSYGYTF. The CDR3, as DNA: TGTGCCAGTACCCAGGACAGCTATGGCTACACCTTC.

V usage is TRBV28 and J usage is TRBJ2-1, with 7 bases identical to TRBD1. The junction had 7 bases not matched to a gene; V was cut back by 5 bases and J by 3 bases. CDR3 size: 15 residues. Germline assignment: CDR1 MDHEN and CDR2 SYDVKM. The CDR3 here is CASSLETGRYNEQFF. The CDR3 DNA reads TGTGCCAGCAGTCTCGAGACAGGGCGCTACAATGAGCAGTTCTTC.